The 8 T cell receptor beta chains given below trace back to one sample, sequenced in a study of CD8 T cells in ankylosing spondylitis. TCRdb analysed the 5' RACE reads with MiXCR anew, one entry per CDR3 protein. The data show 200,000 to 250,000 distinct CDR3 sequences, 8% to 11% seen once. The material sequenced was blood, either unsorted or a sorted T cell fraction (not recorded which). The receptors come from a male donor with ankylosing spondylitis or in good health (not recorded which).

CDR3 bases: TGTGCCAGCAGGCCCGGGACAGTGGGAGATACGCAGTATTTT. Encoded protein: CASRPGTVGDTQYF. The rearrangement uses TRBV28 and TRBJ2-3, with 7 bases identical to TRBD1. The CDR3 is 14 residues long. Germline V CDR1 and CDR2: MDHEN, SYDVKM. The V and J ends lost 6 bases and 5 bases, in that order; junction bases with no gene match: 8.

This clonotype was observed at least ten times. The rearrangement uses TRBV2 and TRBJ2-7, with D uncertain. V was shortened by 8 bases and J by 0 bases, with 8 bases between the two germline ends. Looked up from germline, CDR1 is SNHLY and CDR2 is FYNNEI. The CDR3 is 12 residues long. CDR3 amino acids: CASRDNSYEQYF. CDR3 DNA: TGTGCCAGCCGAGACAACTCCTACGAGCAGTACTTC. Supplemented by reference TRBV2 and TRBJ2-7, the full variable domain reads EPEVTQTPSHQVTQMGQEVILRCVPISNHLYFYWYRQILGQKVEFLVSFYNNEISEKSEIFDDQFSVERPDGSNFTLKIRSTKLEDSAMYFCASRDNSYEQYFGPGTRLTVT.

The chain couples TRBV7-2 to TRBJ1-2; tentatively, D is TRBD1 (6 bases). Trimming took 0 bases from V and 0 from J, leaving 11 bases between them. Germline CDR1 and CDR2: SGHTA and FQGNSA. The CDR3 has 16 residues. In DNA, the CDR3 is TGTGCCAGCAGCTTAGCTACAGGGACTCCTAACTATGGCTACACCTTC. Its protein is CASSLATGTPNYGYTF.

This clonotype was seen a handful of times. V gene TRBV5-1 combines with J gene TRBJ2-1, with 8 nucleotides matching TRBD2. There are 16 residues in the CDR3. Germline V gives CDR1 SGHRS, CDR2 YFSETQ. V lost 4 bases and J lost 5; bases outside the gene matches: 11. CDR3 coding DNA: TGCGCCAGCAGCAGCAGACAGGCGGGGGGCCACAATGAGCAGTTCTTC. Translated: CASSSRQAGGHNEQFF.

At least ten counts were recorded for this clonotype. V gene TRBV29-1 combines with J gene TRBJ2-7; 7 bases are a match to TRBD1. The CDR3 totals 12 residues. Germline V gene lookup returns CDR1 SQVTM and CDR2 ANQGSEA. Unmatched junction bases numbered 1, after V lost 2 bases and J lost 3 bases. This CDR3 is CSVERDSYEQYF. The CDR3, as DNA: TGCAGCGTTGAACGGGACAGCTACGAGCAGTACTTC.

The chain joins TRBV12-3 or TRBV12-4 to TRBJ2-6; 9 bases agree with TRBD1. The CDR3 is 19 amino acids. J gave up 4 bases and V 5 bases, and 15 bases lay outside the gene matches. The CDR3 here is CASSARDRERVSGANVLTF. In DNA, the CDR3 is TGTGCCAGCAGTGCCCGGGACAGGGAGCGAGTGAGCGGGGCCAACGTCCTGACTTTC.

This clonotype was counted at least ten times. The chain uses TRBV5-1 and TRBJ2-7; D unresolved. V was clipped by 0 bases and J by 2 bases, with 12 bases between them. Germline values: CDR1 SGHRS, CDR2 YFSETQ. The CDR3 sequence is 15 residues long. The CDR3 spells CASSLDLSRPYEQYF. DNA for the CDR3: TGCGCCAGCAGCTTGGACCTCTCTAGGCCCTACGAGCAGTACTTC.

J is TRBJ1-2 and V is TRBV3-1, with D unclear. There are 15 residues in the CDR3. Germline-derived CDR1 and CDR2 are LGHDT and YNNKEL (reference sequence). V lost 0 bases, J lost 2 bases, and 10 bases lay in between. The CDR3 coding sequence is TGTGCCAGCAGCCAAGATCGGCTACAGAACTATGGCTACACCTTC. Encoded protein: CASSQDRLQNYGYTF.